A selection of T cell receptor beta chains follows, all from one sample in a study of blood T cell repertoires in COVID-19. Assay used: immunoSEQ multiplex PCR; TCRdb lists only in-frame clones, some missing. Of roughly 32,000 clones in the sample, approximately 86% were seen once. The specimen was peripheral blood. The origin of the receptors is a woman of 80 years or more with active or convalescent COVID-19. The CDR3 runs from the conserved cysteine through the conserved F or W. The D gene is left open where the match is weak. Only some rows state a clone size, as once, few, many or a class for expanded clones.

v_gene	j_gene	d_gene	abundance	CDR3aa	CDR3nt
TRBV30	TRBJ2-3	NA	NA	CAWIGGGTDTQYF	TGTGCCTGGATAGGGGGGGGCACAGATACGCAGTATTTT
TRBV3-1/TRBV3-2	TRBJ2-7	NA	NA	CASSRSGTRYEQYF	TGTGCCAGCAGCCGATCCGGGACTCGGTACGAGCAGTACTTC
TRBV19	TRBJ2-7	TRBD1	NA	CASSIPLTGGSSYEQYF	TGTGCCAGTAGTATCCCTTTGACAGGGGGCAGCTCCTACGAGCAGTACTTC
TRBV18	TRBJ2-1	TRBD2	few	CASSPSGRSSYNEQFF	TGTGCCAGCTCACCTAGCGGGAGGAGCTCCTACAATGAGCAGTTCTTC
TRBV7-2	TRBJ1-3	NA	NA	CASFKTGISGNTIYF	TGTGCCAGCTTTAAGACAGGAATCTCTGGAAACACCATATATTTT
TRBV7-6	TRBJ2-2	NA	NA	CASSPPGTGELFF	TGTGCCAGCAGCCCCCCAGGCACCGGGGAGCTGTTTTTT
TRBV2	TRBJ2-7	TRBD1	NA	CAFRRGQGTEQYF	TGTGCCTTTCGAAGGGGACAGGGAACCGAGCAGTACTTC
TRBV5-1	TRBJ1-3	NA	NA	CASSLIPGVGNTIYF	TGCGCCAGCAGCTTGATTCCGGGGGTTGGAAACACCATATATTTT
TRBV3-1/TRBV3-2	TRBJ2-1	TRBD2	NA	CASSQLRTSGSSINEQFF	TGTGCCAGCAGCCAACTCAGGACTAGCGGGAGTAGTATTAATGAGCAGTTCTTC
TRBV7-5	TRBJ1-6	NA	NA	CARSFNFAAGNSPLHF	NA
TRBV6-1	TRBJ1-1	NA	NA	CASSEAGRRAFF	TGTGCCAGCAGTGAGGCAGGCCGACGGGCTTTCTTT
TRBV12-3/TRBV12-4	TRBJ1-2	NA	NA	CASRLTDSYGYTF	TGTGCCAGCAGGTTGACAGATTCCTATGGCTACACCTTC
TRBV4-1	TRBJ2-6	NA	NA	CASSQDAGAFKANVLTF	TGCGCCAGCAGCCAAGATGCGGGGGCCTTTAAGGCCAACGTCCTGACTTTC
TRBV6-1	TRBJ2-1	TRBD2	once	CASSERTSGGNEQFF	TGTGCCAGCAGTGAACGGACTAGCGGGGGCAATGAGCAGTTCTTC
TRBV4-1	TRBJ1-2	NA	NA	CASSQELIYGYTF	TGCGCCAGCAGCCAAGAACTGATCTATGGCTACACCTTC
TRBV18	TRBJ2-5	NA	NA	CASSRLANGETQYF	TGTGCCAGCTCACGATTAGCGAACGGAGAGACCCAGTACTTC
TRBV14	TRBJ1-1	NA	NA	CASSQGGAGGGAFF	TGTGCCAGCAGCCAAGGGGGAGCGGGGGGAGGAGCTTTCTTT
TRBV2	TRBJ2-3	TRBD1	NA	CASSEALYGTGYTDTQYF	TGTGCCAGCAGTGAAGCGCTTTATGGGACAGGGTACACAGATACGCAGTATTTT
TRBV5-1	TRBJ2-2	TRBD2	NA	CASSLAPGLAGGPIGELFF	TGCGCCAGCAGCCTGGCCCCGGGACTAGCGGGGGGGCCTATCGGGGAGCTGTTTTTT
TRBV6-5	TRBJ2-5	NA	NA	CASSYRRGDQETQYF	TGTGCCAGCAGTTACCGGAGGGGAGACCAAGAGACCCAGTACTTC
TRBV5-1	TRBJ2-3	TRBD1	NA	CASSYDRGSTDTQYF	TGCGCCAGCAGCTACGACAGGGGTAGCACAGATACGCAGTATTTT
TRBV6-1	TRBJ2-3	NA	once	CATKARDTQYF	TGTGCCACCAAAGCGCGAGATACGCAGTATTTT
TRBV19	TRBJ1-6	NA	once	CASDDGRYNSPLHF	TGTGCCAGTGACGACGGGAGGTATAATTCACCCCTCCACTTT
TRBV6-4	TRBJ2-3	TRBD2	NA	CASSDSGLADTQYF	TGTGCCAGCAGTGACTCGGGACTAGCAGATACGCAGTATTTT
TRBV10-3	TRBJ2-2	NA	NA	CAISELRDTNTGELFF	TGTGCCATCAGTGAGTTGAGGGACACGAACACCGGGGAGCTGTTTTTT
TRBV5-1	TRBJ2-7	NA	once	CASSYGGTVGYEQYF	TGCGCCAGCAGCTATGGCGGGACGGTAGGCTACGAGCAGTACTTC
TRBV7-2	TRBJ2-4	TRBD2	NA	CASSPGTSGSLAKNIQYF	TGTGCCAGCAGCCCAGGGACTAGCGGGAGTCTAGCCAAAAACATTCAGTACTTC
TRBV5-4	TRBJ2-5	NA	NA	CASRQALGGGETQYF	TGTGCCAGCAGGCAAGCATTAGGAGGCGGTGAGACCCAGTACTTC
TRBV5-1	TRBJ1-1	NA	NA	CASRGHSENTEAFF	TGCGCCAGCCGGGGACACTCAGAGAACACTGAAGCTTTCTTT
TRBV7-3	TRBJ2-1	TRBD2	NA	CASSPNSLAGDEQFF	TGTGCCAGCAGCCCAAATAGTCTAGCGGGAGATGAGCAGTTCTTC
TRBV3-1/TRBV3-2	TRBJ1-3	TRBD1	once	CASSQGVGRGTGNTIYF	TGTGCCAGCAGCCAAGGGGTGGGCAGGGGGACTGGAAACACCATATATTTT
TRBV2	TRBJ1-2	NA	NA	CASSVTSSKGGYTF	TGTGCCAGCAGTGTAACATCCTCGAAGGGGGGCTACACCTTC
TRBV6-4	TRBJ2-1	TRBD2	NA	CASSRLAGGPSNPNEQFF	TGTGCCAGCAGCCGATTAGCGGGGGGGCCGAGTAACCCCAATGAGCAGTTCTTC
TRBV5-1	TRBJ1-2	NA	NA	CASSLDPGIGYGYTF	TGCGCCAGCAGCTTGGATCCGGGTATAGGTTATGGCTACACCTTC
TRBV18	TRBJ2-5	TRBD1	NA	CASSIGTGIQETQYF	TGTGCCAGCTCAATCGGGACAGGGATTCAAGAGACCCAGTACTTC
TRBV24-1	TRBJ1-3	NA	NA	CATSRQGNLSGNTIYF	TGTGCCACCAGTAGGCAGGGGAACCTCTCTGGAAACACCATATATTTT
TRBV3-1/TRBV3-2	TRBJ1-6	NA	NA	CASSQDYRGQGYSPLHF	TGTGCCAGCAGCCAAGATTATCGGGGTCAGGGGTATTCACCCCTCCACTTT
TRBV5-1	TRBJ2-1	NA	NA	CASTREGNNNEQFF	TGCGCCAGCACTCGAGAGGGCAACAACAATGAGCAGTTCTTC
TRBV30	TRBJ2-2	NA	NA	CAWSVPELITGELFF	TGTGCCTGGAGTGTACCTGAACTTATCACCGGGGAGCTGTTTTTT
TRBV19	TRBJ1-5	NA	NA	CASNKRDTSTGNQPQHF	TGTGCCAGTAATAAAAGGGACACCTCGACGGGCAATCAGCCCCAGCATTTT
TRBV7-2	TRBJ2-2	TRBD1	NA	CASSLVGIRGRNTGELFF	TGTGCCAGCAGCTTAGTGGGGATCAGGGGGCGGAACACCGGGGAGCTGTTTTTT
TRBV2	TRBJ1-6	TRBD1	NA	CASRSGTGANSPLHF	TGTGCCAGCAGGTCCGGGACAGGGGCCAATTCACCCCTCCACTTT
TRBV6-5	TRBJ2-7	NA	NA	CASEMGAGPAQQYF	TGTGCCAGCGAAATGGGGGCGGGCCCGGCTCAGCAGTACTTC
TRBV30	TRBJ2-2	TRBD1	NA	CAWRDDRGRRTGELFF	TGTGCCTGGAGAGACGACAGGGGGCGCCGGACCGGGGAGCTGTTTTTT